This T cell receptor beta chain was found in a study of shared clonotypes between healthy human individuals. Study in general: The donor group consisted of a couple of women and three men, aged 18 to 49.

The CDR3 spans 13 residues. The V segment lost 4 bases and the J segment 5 bases; nucleotides outside the gene matches: 7. Germline loops: CDR1 SQVTM, CDR2 ANQGSEA. Assay used: immunoSEQ multiplex PCR; TCRdb lists only in-frame clones, some missing. Among roughly 530,000 clones listed, 90% to 97% were seen once. The receptor's source is a woman between 25 and 40 years old in good health. The sequenced sample consisted of naive CD4+ T cells sorted from blood. The subset denotes: CD45RA+ positively selected. This chain links TRBV29-1 with TRBJ2-5, with 7 bases that match TRBD2. The CDR3 DNA sequence: TGCAGCGTTGTGGTCAGCGGGGTGGAGACCCAGTACTTC. Protein sequence: CSVVVSGVETQYF. The whole variable domain, filled in from reference TRBV29-1 and TRBJ2-5, reads SAVISQKPSRDICQRGTSLTIQCQVDSQVTMMFWYRQQPGQSLTLIATANQGSEATYESGFVIDKFPISRPNLTFSTLTVSNMSPEDSSIYLCSVVVSGVETQYFGPGTRLLVL.